The rows below give T cell receptor beta chains drawn from one sample of a study of PD-L1 blockade in urothelial cancer. This table comes from immunoSEQ multiplex PCR, and its TCRdb copy is limited to in-frame clones, with some not included. The sample includes 40,000 or so clones, 65% to 90% of them seen just once. The sample was PBMCs, taken around atezolizumab (anti-PD-L1) treatment. The source is a man in his sixties with urothelial cancer. Each CDR3 is given with its conserved first and last residue. Fields, in order: V gene, clone size, D gene, J gene, CDR3 protein, CDR3 DNA. A D gene is named only where the DNA matches it firmly. Size is omitted from some rows. Given values are once, few, many or a class for expanded clones.

>TRBV11-1|NA|NA|TRBJ2-2
CASKPDRTAGELFF
TGTGCCAGCAAACCGGACAGAACGGCCGGGGAGCTGTTTTTT
>TRBV28|NA|NA|TRBJ1-4
CASSSGEIDEKLFF
TGTGCCAGCAGTTCCGGGGAGATAGATGAAAAACTGTTTTTT
>TRBV28|NA|TRBD2|TRBJ2-3
CASRPGGGLTDTQYF
TGTGCCAGCCGACCCGGCGGGGGTCTCACAGATACGCAGTATTTT
>TRBV6-5|NA|NA|TRBJ2-6
CASSQGGTGANVLTF
TGTGCCAGCAGTCAAGGGGGAACTGGGGCCAACGTCCTGACTTTC
>TRBV18|NA|NA|TRBJ2-7
CASSYRQPPVQYF
TGTGCCAGCTCATACAGACAGCCGCCTGTGCAGTACTTC
>TRBV5-5|NA|NA|TRBJ2-3
CASSLRQGTDTQYF
TGTGCCAGCAGCTTGAGGCAGGGCACAGATACGCAGTATTTT
>TRBV28|NA|NA|TRBJ1-1
CASSFGGATEAFF
TGTGCCAGCAGTTTTGGGGGGGCCACTGAAGCTTTCTTT
>TRBV15|NA|NA|TRBJ2-2
CATSRDRGSRELFF
TGTGCCACCAGCAGAGATCGGGGGTCCCGGGAGCTGTTTTTT
>TRBV5-4|NA|NA|TRBJ2-3
CASTRERTDTQYF
TGTGCCAGCACCAGGGAACGCACAGATACGCAGTATTTT
>TRBV5-6|once|NA|TRBJ2-3
CASSFLAQARTSTDTQYF
NA
>TRBV5-4|NA|NA|TRBJ2-4
CASSLGQSGSIQYF
TGTGCCAGCAGCTTGGGCCAGTCGGGAAGCATTCAGTACTTC
>TRBV2|NA|NA|TRBJ2-7
CASSRGWVTYEQYF
TGTGCCAGCAGCCGGGGGTGGGTAACCTACGAGCAGTACTTC
>TRBV30|NA|NA|TRBJ2-5
CAWSQRETQYF
TGTGCCTGGAGTCAACGGGAGACCCAGTACTTC
>TRBV5-1|few|NA|TRBJ1-1
CASSLSLGTTGAEAFF
TGCGCCAGCAGCTTGTCGCTTGGGACCACGGGAGCTGAAGCTTTCTTT
>TRBV28|NA|NA|TRBJ1-2
CASSLSVGGYTF
TGTGCCAGCAGTTTATCCGTGGGGGGGTACACCTTC
>TRBV11-2|NA|NA|TRBJ1-1
CACHRDMNTEAFF
TGTGCCTGCCACAGGGACATGAACACTGAAGCTTTCTTT
>TRBV28|NA|NA|TRBJ1-5
CASRRDNQPQHF
TGTGCCAGCAGGCGGGATAATCAGCCCCAGCATTTT
>TRBV6-1|NA|NA|TRBJ1-1
CASHRRGTEAFF
TGTGCCAGCCACAGAAGGGGCACTGAAGCTTTCTTT
>TRBV25-1|few|NA|TRBJ2-4
CASSEYLEDLAKNIQYF
TGTGCCAGCAGTGAATATTTGGAGGACCTCGCCAAAAACATTCAGTACTTC
>TRBV5-1|NA|NA|TRBJ2-5
CASSLLQGAIETQYF
TGCGCCAGCAGCTTGCTACAGGGCGCCATAGAGACCCAGTACTTC
>TRBV6-5|NA|TRBD1|TRBJ2-2
CASSRLQGEPGELFF
TGTGCCAGCAGTCGACTACAGGGGGAACCCGGGGAGCTGTTTTTT
>TRBV4-1|NA|TRBD1|TRBJ1-1
CASSLTGANTEAFF
TGCGCCAGCAGTCTGACAGGGGCGAACACTGAAGCTTTCTTT
>TRBV6-5|medium-sized|TRBD2|TRBJ2-7
CASSFTGLAGDYEQYF
TGTGCCAGCAGTTTTACTGGACTAGCGGGGGACTACGAGCAGTACTTC
>TRBV19|few|NA|TRBJ1-1
CASRVSVNTEAFF
TGTGCCAGTAGAGTCAGCGTAAACACTGAAGCTTTCTTT
>TRBV5-6|NA|TRBD2|TRBJ2-4
CASSAGLAGEQGF
TGTGCCAGCAGCGCGGGACTAGCGGGAGAACAGGGCTTC
>TRBV11-3|NA|TRBD2|TRBJ2-1
CASSLGWTSGSHSYNEQFF
TGTGCCAGCAGCTTAGGTTGGACTAGCGGGTCACACTCCTACAATGAGCAGTTCTTC
>TRBV6-5|NA|TRBD1|TRBJ1-1
CASRYSGQRTEAFF
TGTGCCAGCAGATACTCGGGACAGCGGACTGAAGCTTTCTTT